This is a list of T cell receptor beta chains from one sample in a study of brain T cells in children with intractable seizures. The method was immunoSEQ multiplex PCR; TCRdb's version includes in-frame clones alone and lacks a portion of them. This sample yields around 340,000 clones, of which roughly 92% are seen a single time; roughly 5.8% belongs to the top ten. The material sequenced was peripheral blood, taken less than 6 months after surgery. The receptor source for this set is a boy under two years old with tuberous sclerosis and intractable seizures. The CDR3 runs from the conserved cysteine through the conserved F or W. Each record gives: J gene, V gene, CDR3 length, clone size, D gene, CDR3 protein, CDR3 DNA. The D gene is left open where the match is weak. Size tells how often a clone was seen (once, few, many) or the class of an expanded clone, and some rows leave it out.

J gene: TRBJ2-3; V gene: TRBV19; CDR3 length: 15; clone size: .; D gene: .; CDR3 protein: CADKGPSAGTDTQYF; CDR3 DNA: TGTGCAGATAAGGGACCTAGCGCGGGCACAGATACGCAGTATTTT
J gene: TRBJ2-7; V gene: TRBV5-1; CDR3 length: 18; clone size: .; D gene: TRBD1; CDR3 protein: CASSLAPRGGRVSYEQYF; CDR3 DNA: TGCGCCAGCAGCTTGGCCCCCAGAGGGGGCAGGGTATCCTACGAGCAGTACTTC
J gene: TRBJ2-1; V gene: TRBV9; CDR3 length: 15; clone size: .; D gene: .; CDR3 protein: CASSVGSGPYNEQFF; CDR3 DNA: TGTGCCAGCAGCGTAGGCTCAGGGCCTTACAATGAGCAGTTCTTC
J gene: TRBJ1-2; V gene: TRBV11-2; CDR3 length: 14; clone size: .; D gene: .; CDR3 protein: CASSLTGRDYGYTF; CDR3 DNA: TGTGCCAGCAGCTTAACAGGGAGGGACTATGGCTACACCTTC
J gene: TRBJ1-6; V gene: TRBV11-3; CDR3 length: 14; clone size: .; D gene: TRBD1; CDR3 protein: CASSQQGEGSPLHF; CDR3 DNA: TGTGCCAGCAGCCAACAGGGGGAAGGTTCACCCCTCCACTTT
J gene: TRBJ2-3; V gene: TRBV5-1; CDR3 length: 16; clone size: .; D gene: TRBD1; CDR3 protein: CASSIQTGGIPDTQYF; CDR3 DNA: TGCGCCAGCTCAATCCAGACAGGGGGAATCCCAGATACGCAGTATTTT
J gene: TRBJ2-5; V gene: TRBV7-2; CDR3 length: 16; clone size: once; D gene: .; CDR3 protein: CASSSSGYRYQETQYF; CDR3 DNA: TGTGCCAGCAGCTCCTCCGGATACCGGTACCAAGAGACCCAGTACTTC
J gene: TRBJ1-2; V gene: TRBV10-3; CDR3 length: 16; clone size: .; D gene: .; CDR3 protein: CAIRRSSRNSSYGYTF; CDR3 DNA: TGTGCCATCAGACGAAGTTCGAGGAACAGCAGCTATGGCTACACCTTC
J gene: TRBJ1-1; V gene: TRBV6-5; CDR3 length: 13; clone size: .; D gene: TRBD1; CDR3 protein: CASNPRGGTEAFF; CDR3 DNA: TGTGCCAGCAATCCCAGGGGGGGAACTGAAGCTTTCTTT
J gene: TRBJ2-7; V gene: TRBV28; CDR3 length: 17; clone size: .; D gene: TRBD2; CDR3 protein: CASSPYQTSGRAYEQYF; CDR3 DNA: TGTGCCAGCAGCCCTTACCAAACTAGCGGGAGAGCCTACGAGCAGTACTTC
J gene: TRBJ1-2; V gene: TRBV11-1; CDR3 length: 14; clone size: .; D gene: TRBD1; CDR3 protein: CASSPDRGNYGYTF; CDR3 DNA: TGTGCCAGCAGCCCGGACAGGGGAAACTATGGCTACACCTTC
J gene: TRBJ2-1; V gene: TRBV7-9; CDR3 length: 16; clone size: .; D gene: TRBD2; CDR3 protein: CASSLLAGGAYNEQFF; CDR3 DNA: TGTGCCAGCAGCTTGCTAGCGGGAGGGGCCTACAATGAGCAGTTCTTC
J gene: TRBJ2-7; V gene: TRBV5-1; CDR3 length: 15; clone size: .; D gene: TRBD1; CDR3 protein: CASSLEGQGATRLYF; CDR3 DNA: TGCGCCAGCAGCCTGGAGGGACAGGGGGCGACCCGTCTGTACTTC
J gene: TRBJ2-7; V gene: TRBV6-6; CDR3 length: 14; clone size: .; D gene: .; CDR3 protein: CASSLQGSGYEQYF; CDR3 DNA: TGTGCCAGCAGTCTACAGGGCAGCGGCTACGAGCAGTACTTC
J gene: TRBJ1-1; V gene: TRBV25-1; CDR3 length: 18; clone size: .; D gene: TRBD1; CDR3 protein: CASSEGLQDRGLITEAFF; CDR3 DNA: TGTGCCAGCAGTGAGGGGTTGCAGGACAGGGGTCTAATCACTGAAGCTTTCTTT
J gene: TRBJ1-5; V gene: TRBV10-3; CDR3 length: 14; clone size: .; D gene: .; CDR3 protein: CAIRGRQGNQPQHF; CDR3 DNA: TGTGCCATCAGAGGTCGGCAGGGAAATCAGCCCCAGCATTTT
J gene: TRBJ2-7; V gene: TRBV19; CDR3 length: 15; clone size: .; D gene: TRBD2; CDR3 protein: CASSPRLAGTYEQYF; CDR3 DNA: TGTGCCAGTAGTCCCCGGCTAGCGGGCACCTACGAGCAGTACTTC
J gene: TRBJ1-1; V gene: TRBV5-6; CDR3 length: 17; clone size: .; D gene: .; CDR3 protein: CASSLAGMEYSITEAFF; CDR3 DNA: TGTGCCAGCAGCTTGGCCGGGATGGAGTACAGCATCACTGAAGCTTTCTTT
J gene: TRBJ1-1; V gene: TRBV28; CDR3 length: 14; clone size: .; D gene: .; CDR3 protein: CASSSSPGYTEAFF; CDR3 DNA: TGTGCCAGCAGTTCCTCCCCGGGGTACACTGAAGCTTTCTTT
J gene: TRBJ1-1; V gene: TRBV5-1; CDR3 length: 14; clone size: .; D gene: TRBD1; CDR3 protein: CASSSGDSLAEAFF; CDR3 DNA: TGCGCCAGCAGCTCGGGGGACAGCCTAGCTGAAGCTTTCTTT
J gene: TRBJ1-5; V gene: TRBV7-2; CDR3 length: 15; clone size: .; D gene: .; CDR3 protein: CASSLDPYSNQPQHF; CDR3 DNA: TGTGCCAGCAGCTTAGACCCGTATAGCAATCAGCCCCAGCATTTT
J gene: TRBJ2-5; V gene: TRBV6-4; CDR3 length: 17; clone size: .; D gene: TRBD1; CDR3 protein: CASMREVGDRLQETQYF; CDR3 DNA: TGTGCCAGCATGAGGGAGGTAGGGGACAGGTTACAAGAGACCCAGTACTTC
J gene: TRBJ1-3; V gene: TRBV12-3/TRBV12-4; CDR3 length: 12; clone size: .; D gene: .; CDR3 protein: CASSLSGNTIYF; CDR3 DNA: TGTGCCAGCAGTTTAAGTGGAAACACCATATATTTT
J gene: TRBJ1-1; V gene: TRBV19; CDR3 length: 15; clone size: .; D gene: .; CDR3 protein: CASMPSSQGFTEAFF; CDR3 DNA: TGTGCCAGTATGCCGTCCTCTCAGGGGTTCACTGAAGCTTTCTTT
J gene: TRBJ2-3; V gene: TRBV18; CDR3 length: 16; clone size: .; D gene: TRBD1; CDR3 protein: CASSPVRGQGTDTQYF; CDR3 DNA: TGTGCCAGCTCCCCAGTTAGGGGACAGGGCACAGATACGCAGTATTTT
J gene: TRBJ2-2; V gene: TRBV29-1; CDR3 length: 13; clone size: .; D gene: TRBD2; CDR3 protein: CSVERESTGELFF; CDR3 DNA: TGCAGCGTTGAGCGGGAGTCCACCGGGGAGCTGTTTTTT
J gene: TRBJ2-2; V gene: TRBV5-1; CDR3 length: 17; clone size: .; D gene: .; CDR3 protein: CASSPHSSRGSPGELFF; CDR3 DNA: TGCGCCAGCAGCCCCCACAGTTCACGGGGTAGTCCCGGGGAGCTGTTTTTT
J gene: TRBJ1-1; V gene: TRBV6-5; CDR3 length: 15; clone size: once; D gene: .; CDR3 protein: CASRAHRDVNTEAFF; CDR3 DNA: TGTGCCAGCAGGGCCCACAGGGATGTAAACACTGAAGCTTTCTTT
J gene: TRBJ2-1; V gene: TRBV19; CDR3 length: 16; clone size: .; D gene: TRBD2; CDR3 protein: CASSIVGLAGPSEQFF; CDR3 DNA: TGTGCCAGTAGTATAGTAGGGCTAGCGGGACCTAGTGAGCAGTTCTTC
J gene: TRBJ2-7; V gene: TRBV13; CDR3 length: 13; clone size: .; D gene: .; CDR3 protein: CASSFGNSYEQYF; CDR3 DNA: TGTGCCAGCAGCTTCGGCAATTCCTACGAGCAGTACTTC
J gene: TRBJ2-7; V gene: TRBV12-3/TRBV12-4; CDR3 length: 11; clone size: .; D gene: .; CDR3 protein: CASSRAYEQYF; CDR3 DNA: TGTGCCAGCAGCCGAGCCTACGAGCAGTACTTC
J gene: TRBJ1-6; V gene: TRBV6-1; CDR3 length: 19; clone size: .; D gene: .; CDR3 protein: CASSARTGGSARDNSPLHF; CDR3 DNA: TGTGCCAGCAGTGCCCGAACAGGTGGGAGTGCACGGGACAATTCACCCCTCCACTTT
J gene: TRBJ2-1; V gene: TRBV11-2; CDR3 length: 18; clone size: .; D gene: TRBD2; CDR3 protein: CASSLGLAGFSDYNEQFF; CDR3 DNA: TGTGCCAGCAGCTTAGGGCTAGCGGGATTTTCCGACTACAATGAGCAGTTCTTC
J gene: TRBJ1-2; V gene: TRBV30; CDR3 length: 15; clone size: .; D gene: .; CDR3 protein: CAWTPGPLPNYGYTF; CDR3 DNA: TGTGCCTGGACCCCGGGACCCCTTCCTAACTATGGCTACACCTTC
J gene: TRBJ1-2; V gene: TRBV30; CDR3 length: 13; clone size: .; D gene: .; CDR3 protein: CAWSPTGSRGYTF; CDR3 DNA: TGTGCCTGGAGTCCTACAGGGTCCCGGGGCTACACCTTC
J gene: TRBJ1-5; V gene: TRBV6-5; CDR3 length: 15; clone size: .; D gene: .; CDR3 protein: CASRDLATYNQPQHF; CDR3 DNA: TGTGCCAGCAGGGACCTTGCGACCTACAATCAGCCCCAGCATTTT
J gene: TRBJ2-2; V gene: TRBV9; CDR3 length: 16; clone size: .; D gene: TRBD1; CDR3 protein: CASSVIKAGGPGELFF; CDR3 DNA: TGTGCCAGCAGCGTAATCAAGGCAGGGGGCCCCGGGGAGCTGTTTTTT
J gene: TRBJ1-6; V gene: TRBV3-1/TRBV3-2; CDR3 length: 15; clone size: .; D gene: .; CDR3 protein: CASSLRVGSNSPLHF; CDR3 DNA: TGTGCCAGCAGCCTCCGGGTAGGTTCGAATTCACCCCTCCACTTT
J gene: TRBJ2-7; V gene: TRBV9; CDR3 length: 14; clone size: .; D gene: TRBD2; CDR3 protein: CASSVLAGSYEQYF; CDR3 DNA: TGTGCCAGCAGCGTACTAGCGGGGTCCTACGAGCAGTACTTC
J gene: TRBJ1-1; V gene: TRBV30; CDR3 length: 13; clone size: .; D gene: .; CDR3 protein: CAWGGRSNTEAFF; CDR3 DNA: TGTGCCTGGGGGGGACGGTCGAACACTGAAGCTTTCTTT
J gene: TRBJ2-7; V gene: TRBV5-4; CDR3 length: 14; clone size: .; D gene: TRBD2; CDR3 protein: CASSPGGSSYEQYF; CDR3 DNA: TGTGCCAGCAGCCCGGGGGGGAGCTCCTACGAGCAGTACTTC
J gene: TRBJ2-7; V gene: TRBV6-5; CDR3 length: 13; clone size: .; D gene: .; CDR3 protein: CASSRTGYYEQYF; CDR3 DNA: TGTGCCAGCAGTCGCACGGGGTACTACGAGCAGTACTTC
J gene: TRBJ1-1; V gene: TRBV19; CDR3 length: 13; clone size: .; D gene: .; CDR3 protein: CASSPLGNTEAFF; CDR3 DNA: TGTGCCAGTAGTCCCCTAGGTAACACTGAAGCTTTCTTT
J gene: TRBJ1-3; V gene: TRBV24-1; CDR3 length: 13; clone size: .; D gene: .; CDR3 protein: CATSAGFVDTIYF; CDR3 DNA: TGTGCCACCAGTGCCGGGTTCGTGGACACCATATATTTT
J gene: TRBJ2-5; V gene: TRBV24-1; CDR3 length: 14; clone size: .; D gene: .; CDR3 protein: CATSSGGRGETQYF; CDR3 DNA: TGTGCCACCTCGTCCGGGGGGCGAGGTGAGACCCAGTACTTC
J gene: TRBJ2-1; V gene: TRBV5-6; CDR3 length: 12; clone size: .; D gene: TRBD2; CDR3 protein: CASSSGGLKQFF; CDR3 DNA: TGTGCCAGCAGCTCGGGGGGATTGAAGCAGTTCTTC
J gene: TRBJ1-6; V gene: TRBV4-1; CDR3 length: 15; clone size: .; D gene: .; CDR3 protein: CASSRTSDRNSPLHF; CDR3 DNA: TGCGCCAGCAGCCGGACGAGCGACAGAAATTCACCCCTCCACTTT
J gene: TRBJ2-2; V gene: TRBV5-1; CDR3 length: 12; clone size: .; D gene: .; CDR3 protein: CASSLQGGELFF; CDR3 DNA: TGCGCCAGCAGCTTGCAGGGCGGGGAGCTGTTTTTT
J gene: TRBJ1-4; V gene: TRBV6-1; CDR3 length: 13; clone size: .; D gene: .; CDR3 protein: CASSERAFEKLFF; CDR3 DNA: TGTGCCAGCAGTGAAAGGGCGTTCGAAAAACTGTTTTTT
J gene: TRBJ2-3; V gene: TRBV10-1; CDR3 length: 15; clone size: .; D gene: TRBD1; CDR3 protein: CASRMTGGPADTQYF; CDR3 DNA: TGCGCCAGCAGAATGACAGGGGGCCCGGCAGATACGCAGTATTTT
J gene: TRBJ1-1; V gene: TRBV2; CDR3 length: 13; clone size: .; D gene: .; CDR3 protein: CASNPRGGTEAFF; CDR3 DNA: TGTGCCAGCAACCCGAGGGGGGGAACTGAAGCTTTCTTT
J gene: TRBJ2-1; V gene: TRBV19; CDR3 length: 16; clone size: .; D gene: TRBD2; CDR3 protein: CASSIEAGGLYNEQFF; CDR3 DNA: TGTGCCAGTAGTATAGAGGCGGGGGGCCTATACAATGAGCAGTTCTTC
J gene: TRBJ2-2; V gene: TRBV6-1; CDR3 length: 14; clone size: .; D gene: .; CDR3 protein: CASSEVGATGELFF; CDR3 DNA: TGTGCCAGCAGTGAGGTTGGGGCCACCGGGGAGCTGTTTTTT
J gene: TRBJ1-5; V gene: TRBV18; CDR3 length: 15; clone size: .; D gene: .; CDR3 protein: CASSLTEGGNQPQHF; CDR3 DNA: TGTGCCAGCTCACTAACGGAGGGTGGCAATCAGCCCCAGCATTTT
J gene: TRBJ2-3; V gene: TRBV6-5; CDR3 length: 14; clone size: .; D gene: .; CDR3 protein: CASILSLSTDTQYF; CDR3 DNA: TGTGCCAGCATCTTGAGCCTTAGCACAGATACGCAGTATTTT
J gene: TRBJ1-2; V gene: TRBV5-3; CDR3 length: 18; clone size: .; D gene: .; CDR3 protein: CARSSDSDRLLDPYGYTF; CDR3 DNA: TGTGCCAGAAGCTCCGATTCTGACAGGCTTCTAGACCCCTATGGCTACACCTTC
J gene: TRBJ1-5; V gene: TRBV3-1/TRBV3-2; CDR3 length: 13; clone size: .; D gene: .; CDR3 protein: CASSFRHNQPQHF; CDR3 DNA: TGTGCCAGCAGCTTCCGACACAATCAGCCCCAGCATTTT